This is a list of T cell receptor beta chains from one sample in a study of blood T cell repertoires in COVID-19. Using immunoSEQ multiplex PCR, the repertoire was profiled, and TCRdb retains in-frame clones only, with some absent. The table shows under 300,000 clones, with around 86% occurring only once. The sample comprised PBMCs or T cells enriched from blood (not recorded which). Receptors originate from a young man who had recovered from COVID-19. The CDR3 runs from the conserved cysteine through the conserved F or W. The D gene is left open where the match is weak. Expanded clones are given a class, and other clones once, few, many or no size at all.

D	V	size	J	DNA	CDR3
NA	TRBV11-1	NA	TRBJ2-3	TGTGCCAGCAGCTTTGGAGGCCGGAGCACAGATACGCAGTATTTT	CASSFGGRSTDTQYF
NA	TRBV7-3	NA	TRBJ1-1	TGTGCCAGCAGCTTAACCCGGAACACTGAAGCTTTCTTT	CASSLTRNTEAFF
TRBD1	TRBV19	NA	TRBJ1-2	TGTGCCAGTAGTGCAAGTCCGGGACAGCACTATGGCTACACCTTC	CASSASPGQHYGYTF
NA	TRBV24-1	NA	TRBJ2-1	TGTGCCACCAGTGTGGGACACACCTCCTACAATGAGCAGTTCTTC	CATSVGHTSYNEQFF
NA	TRBV7-2	NA	TRBJ2-1	TGTGCCAGCAGAACCGGGAGAACGTCCGCTGAGCAGTTCTTC	CASRTGRTSAEQFF
NA	TRBV5-1	NA	TRBJ1-1	TGCGCCAGCAGCTTGGACAGTAGAGAAGCTTTCTTT	CASSLDSREAFF
NA	TRBV28	NA	TRBJ2-7	TGTGCCAGCAGTTTAGCTGGGGGGACGGAGGAGCAGTACTTC	CASSLAGGTEEQYF
NA	TRBV19	NA	TRBJ1-2	TGTGCCAGTAGTATTCTAAAGGGAGACTATGGCTACACCTTC	CASSILKGDYGYTF
NA	TRBV19	NA	TRBJ1-5	TGTGCCAGTAGAGCCCTCCGGGGAGGAGGGTATAGCAATCAGCCCCAGCATTTT	CASRALRGGGYSNQPQHF
TRBD1	TRBV11-1	once	TRBJ1-5	TGTGCCAGCAGCTTAACAGGGGATCAGCCCCAGCATTTT	CASSLTGDQPQHF
TRBD1	TRBV28	NA	TRBJ2-5	TGTGCCAGCAGTTACAGGGGATTCGGGTACTTC	CASSYRGFGYF
TRBD1	TRBV11-2	NA	TRBJ2-7	TGTGCCAGCAGCGGGACAGGCCCCTTTTACGAGCAGTACTTC	CASSGTGPFYEQYF
TRBD1	TRBV18	once	TRBJ2-4	TGTGCCAGCTCTGGGACAGGGGCAAGAGACATTCAGTACTTC	CASSGTGARDIQYF
NA	TRBV28	few	TRBJ1-3	TGTGCCAGCACTAAAAGCTCCGTTCGAAACACCATATATTTT	CASTKSSVRNTIYF
TRBD2	TRBV3-1/TRBV3-2	NA	TRBJ2-2	TGTGCCAGCAGCCAAGGACTAGCGGGGGTTACCGGGGAGCTGTTTTTT	CASSQGLAGVTGELFF
NA	TRBV18	NA	TRBJ1-2	TGTGCCAGCTCACCTCAGGGGCTGTATGGCTACACCTTC	CASSPQGLYGYTF
TRBD2	TRBV7-7	NA	TRBJ2-1	TGTGCTAGCAGCCCGGGACTAGACTTCAATGAGCAGTTCTTC	CASSPGLDFNEQFF
NA	TRBV14	NA	TRBJ1-1	TGTGCCAGCAGCCAGCAGGTCACGAACACTGAAGCTTTCTTT	CASSQQVTNTEAFF
TRBD1	TRBV19	NA	TRBJ1-2	TGTGCCAGTAGCCCACCAGACAGGGACGGCTACACCTTC	CASSPPDRDGYTF
NA	TRBV18	NA	TRBJ1-1	TGTGCCAGCTCACCACCGTCCCTATGGAACACTGAAGCTTTCTTT	CASSPPSLWNTEAFF
NA	TRBV15	NA	TRBJ1-5	TGTGCCACCAGCAGAGACTTGTCGGGCAATCAGCCCCAGCATTTT	CATSRDLSGNQPQHF
TRBD2	TRBV13	NA	TRBJ2-3	TGTGCCAGCAGCTTAGCGGTAGCGGGAGGGTCCTATGATACGCAGTATTTT	CASSLAVAGGSYDTQYF
NA	TRBV23-1	NA	TRBJ2-5	TGCGCCAGCAGTCACACAGGCCAAGAGACCCAGTACTTC	CASSHTGQETQYF
NA	TRBV4-2	few	TRBJ2-2	TGTGCCAGCAAAACTGGAGTCACCGGGGAGCTGTTTTTT	CASKTGVTGELFF
TRBD2	TRBV28	once	TRBJ2-2	TGTGCCAGCAGCCCGGGACTTACGAGACTAGCGGGAACCGGGGAGCTGTTTTTT	CASSPGLTRLAGTGELFF
TRBD1	TRBV7-9	once	TRBJ1-2	TGTGCCAGCAGCTGGGACAGCCTTAACTATGGCTACACCTTC	CASSWDSLNYGYTF
NA	TRBV5-5	NA	TRBJ2-1	TGTGCCAGCAGCCCCGAGGACTACGCCTACAATGAGCAGTTCTTC	CASSPEDYAYNEQFF
TRBD2	TRBV24-1	NA	TRBJ2-7	TGTGCCACCAGTGGGGGTACTAGCGCAAAAGCCTACGAGCAGTACTTC	CATSGGTSAKAYEQYF
TRBD1	TRBV5-5	NA	TRBJ1-4	TGTGCCAGCAGCTTGAGGGGGCGTTTGGATGAAAAACTGTTTTTT	CASSLRGRLDEKLFF
TRBD1	TRBV6-5	NA	TRBJ1-2	TGTGCCAGCAGTTACTCGGGGACAGGGTCGGCTGGCTACACCTTC	CASSYSGTGSAGYTF
TRBD1	TRBV5-1	NA	TRBJ2-7	TGCGCCAGCAGCCCGACAGGGGAAGGAGGCTACGAGCAGTACTTC	CASSPTGEGGYEQYF
NA	TRBV27	many	TRBJ1-3	TGTGCCAGCAGTTTATTGGGGCCCTCTGGAAACACCATATATTTT	CASSLLGPSGNTIYF
TRBD1	TRBV7-9	once	TRBJ1-4	TGTGCCAGCAGCTTAGTACAGGGGGCTGAAAAACTGTTTTTT	CASSLVQGAEKLFF
TRBD1	TRBV5-6	NA	TRBJ1-6	TGTGCCAGCAGCTCTTCCAGGACAGGGGGCGGTTCACCCCTCCACTTT	CASSSSRTGGGSPLHF
NA	TRBV7-2	NA	TRBJ1-1	TGTGCCAGCAGCTCGCCGGGACATGGCACTGAAGCTTTCTTT	CASSSPGHGTEAFF
TRBD1	TRBV11-3	NA	TRBJ1-1	TGTGCCAGCAGCTTAGAACAGGGGGCGAGTAGGAACACTGAAGCTTTCTTT	CASSLEQGASRNTEAFF
NA	TRBV11-3	NA	TRBJ2-7	TGTGCCAGCAGTCTCGGTGGAGGCTGGGAGCAGTACTTC	CASSLGGGWEQYF
TRBD2	TRBV11-3	once	TRBJ2-1	TGTGCCAGCAGCTTTAGAGCGGGAGTAGGGATTTACAATGAGCAGTTCTTC	CASSFRAGVGIYNEQFF
NA	TRBV3-1/TRBV3-2	NA	TRBJ2-7	TGTGCCAGCAGCCATTGGAGCTCCTACGAGCAGTACTTC	CASSHWSSYEQYF
TRBD1	TRBV28	NA	TRBJ1-2	TGTGCCAGCAGTTCTATGGACAGGGGAGGCTATGGCTACACCTTC	CASSSMDRGGYGYTF
TRBD1	TRBV18	NA	TRBJ1-2	TGTGCCAGCTCAGGGACAGACCATGCAACTAACTATGGCTACACCTTC	CASSGTDHATNYGYTF
NA	TRBV24-1	NA	TRBJ2-1	TGTGCCACCAGCGCGGGGACCGCTTACAATGAGCAGTTCTTC	CATSAGTAYNEQFF
NA	TRBV5-4	NA	TRBJ2-3	TGTGCCAGCAGCCTCCCGACTCCCTTAGGAGATACGCAGTATTTT	CASSLPTPLGDTQYF